This T cell receptor beta chain was sequenced during a study of Tregs in tolerant kidney transplant recipients. Profiled with immunoSEQ multiplex PCR; TCRdb holds only in-frame clones, not every one. The sample comprises under 100,000 clones, approximately 94% of which are singletons, and roughly 5% rests with the top ten. Sequenced material: CD8+ T cells from blood. This receptor was identified in a human donor in good health.

The CDR3 bases are TGTGCCAGCAGCCAAAGGGACAGGGGGAGCGTCGTGGAAGAGACCCAGTACTTC. This sequence encodes CASSQRDRGSVVEETQYF. The V and J genes are TRBV7-8 and TRBJ2-5, with 11 bases that match TRBD1. Germline CDR1 reads SGHVS; CDR2 reads FQNEAQ. V shed 5 bases, J shed 3 bases, and the junction held 14 bases outside the gene matches. The CDR3 sequence is 18 residues long.